A single TCR beta chain is shown here with its context. Antigen: not known. These data are taken from a study of beta chain features in type 1 diabetes. Points from the study as a whole: TCRB CDR3s were moderately but significantly shorter in Type 1 diabetes patients in all four CD4+ subsets.

Expressed TCRB transcripts were sequenced because the entire RNA isolate underwent reverse transcription. Profiled with immunoSEQ multiplex PCR; TCRdb holds only in-frame clones, not every one. The sample yields 130,000 to 150,000 clones, around a tenth seen once. This CDR3 has 14 amino acids. Trimming removed 5 bases from V and 8 bases from J, with 17 bases in between. The germline CDR1 and CDR2 sequences are SGHRS and YFSETQ. What was sequenced was central memory CD4+ T cells from blood. The V gene is TRBV5-1, the J gene TRBJ2-1, with D possibly being TRBD1 (5 bases). This sequence was found in a man aged 18 to 29 in good health. The CDR3 bases are TGCGCCAGCAGAGACAGTTTCGCGTTCGATGAGCAGTTCTTC. Encoded protein: CASRDSFAFDEQFF.